The clone carrying this TCR beta chain appeared a single time. Its antigen is not known. Unmatched junction bases numbered 14, after V lost 4 bases and J lost 9 bases. The CDR3 has 16 amino acids. CDR1 and CDR2 (germline): LGHDT, YNNKEL (reference sequence). The record originates from a study of T cell responses to AZD1222 COVID-19 vaccine. At the level of the study: Second-dose timings of about 4 or about 12 weeks were pooled.

General observations from the study: Donors in the cohort were predominantly white British and more often female, and clonal diversity was possibly underestimated.

The method was immunoSEQ multiplex PCR; TCRdb's version includes in-frame clones alone and lacks a portion of them. The sample has about 120,000 clones; about 87% are singletons. The V and J genes are TRBV3-1 (or the pseudogene TRBV3-2) and TRBJ2-1; 8 bases map to TRBD2. This material consisted of peripheral blood, taken on day 0 of AZD1222 vaccination. The receptor's source is an adult in good health. The CDR3 DNA follows: TGTGCCAGCAGCCTCCTCTCCAGCGGGAGAGGAGGTGAGCAGTTCTTC. Translated: CASSLLSSGRGGEQFF.